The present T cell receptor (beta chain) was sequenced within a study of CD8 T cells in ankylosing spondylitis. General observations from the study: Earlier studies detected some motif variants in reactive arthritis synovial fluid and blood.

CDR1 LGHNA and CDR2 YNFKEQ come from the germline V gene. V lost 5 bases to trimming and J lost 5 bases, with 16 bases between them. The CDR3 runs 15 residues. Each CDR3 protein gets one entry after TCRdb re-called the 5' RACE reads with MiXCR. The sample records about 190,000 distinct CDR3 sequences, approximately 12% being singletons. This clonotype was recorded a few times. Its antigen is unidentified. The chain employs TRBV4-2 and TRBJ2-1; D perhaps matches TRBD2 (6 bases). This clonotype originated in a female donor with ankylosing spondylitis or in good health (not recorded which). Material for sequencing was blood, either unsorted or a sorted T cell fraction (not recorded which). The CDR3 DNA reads TGTGCCAGCAGCATCGTAGCGGCCCAGGACAATGAGCAGTTCTTC. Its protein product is CASSIVAAQDNEQFF.